This T cell receptor (beta chain) appears in the sequencing data of a study of cytomegalovirus exposure and HLA in healthy donors. Assay used: immunoSEQ multiplex PCR; TCRdb lists only in-frame clones, some missing. The data show about 95,000 clones, roughly 85% seen once. The length of the CDR3 is 17 residues. The germline V gene encodes CDR1 MGHRA and CDR2 YSYEKL. V shed 4 bases, J shed 6 bases, and the junction held 13 bases outside the gene matches. The source of this sequence is a young man in good health and CMV-seropositive. The chain links TRBV4-1 to TRBJ2-3; 10 bases map to TRBD2. Sequenced sample: PBMCs. CDR3 nucleotide sequence: TGCGCCAGCAGCCCAACTACTGCCAGCGGGAGGGGGGATACGCAGTATTTT. This encodes CASSPTTASGRGDTQYF.